The rows below give T cell receptor beta chains drawn from one sample of a study of a mutant IDH1 vaccine in newly diagnosed glioma. TCRdb's copy holds only in-frame clones and misses some; the assay was immunoSEQ multiplex PCR. In the table there are about 60,000 clones, around 86% of which are singletons. Which antigens these TCRs recognize remains unknown. The sample consisted of PBMCs, taken from a glioma patient whose treatment included an IDH1 peptide vaccine. The receptors here all came from a woman in her 50s with glioma. Each CDR3 is given with its conserved first and last residue. Each record gives: clone size, V gene, J gene, CDR3 protein. The size entry is marked missing in some rows and otherwise reads once, few, many or a size class.

abundance: .
v_gene: TRBV19
j_gene: TRBJ1-5
CDR3aa: CASTGQVNQPQHF

abundance: .
v_gene: TRBV9
j_gene: TRBJ2-2
CDR3aa: CASSLSWTNTGELFF

abundance: .
v_gene: TRBV10-1
j_gene: TRBJ2-7
CDR3aa: CASLDRVSEQYF

abundance: .
v_gene: TRBV2
j_gene: TRBJ2-3
CDR3aa: CASSLETGRDNTQYF

abundance: .
v_gene: TRBV6-6
j_gene: TRBJ1-5
CDR3aa: CASRTDIHQPQHF

abundance: .
v_gene: TRBV28
j_gene: TRBJ1-3
CDR3aa: CASSGTGTGNTIYF

abundance: .
v_gene: TRBV9
j_gene: TRBJ2-3
CDR3aa: CASSADSGGWADTQYF

abundance: .
v_gene: TRBV7-9
j_gene: TRBJ2-1
CDR3aa: CASSDSLAGGNEQFF

abundance: .
v_gene: TRBV19
j_gene: TRBJ1-6
CDR3aa: CASSPTGLSNSPLHF

abundance: .
v_gene: TRBV28
j_gene: TRBJ2-7
CDR3aa: CASTGASYEQYF

abundance: .
v_gene: TRBV5-1
j_gene: TRBJ2-7
CDR3aa: CASSLDPGPQDEQYF

abundance: .
v_gene: TRBV20-1
j_gene: TRBJ2-1
CDR3aa: CSASDRQKQFF

abundance: .
v_gene: TRBV9
j_gene: TRBJ2-3
CDR3aa: CASSVDAQGPQYF

abundance: .
v_gene: TRBV5-1
j_gene: TRBJ2-7
CDR3aa: CASSLTPFDNSYEQYF

abundance: .
v_gene: TRBV27
j_gene: TRBJ1-5
CDR3aa: CASSLTGGVGNQPQHF

abundance: .
v_gene: TRBV7-2
j_gene: TRBJ1-5
CDR3aa: CASSTGGGNQPQHF

abundance: .
v_gene: TRBV2
j_gene: TRBJ1-2
CDR3aa: CASSVGSGYGYTF

abundance: few
v_gene: TRBV4-1
j_gene: TRBJ2-2
CDR3aa: CASSQVGYTGELFF

abundance: once
v_gene: TRBV7-2
j_gene: TRBJ1-1
CDR3aa: CASSPDTNTEAFF

abundance: .
v_gene: TRBV27
j_gene: TRBJ1-1
CDR3aa: CASSLTAGGYGNTEAFF

abundance: .
v_gene: TRBV7-2
j_gene: TRBJ2-1
CDR3aa: CASSLIWGAYNEQFF

abundance: .
v_gene: TRBV27
j_gene: TRBJ2-7
CDR3aa: CASSIRQGRSYEQYF

abundance: .
v_gene: TRBV9
j_gene: TRBJ2-7
CDR3aa: CASSVATGAATGNEQYF

abundance: .
v_gene: TRBV19
j_gene: TRBJ2-1
CDR3aa: CASSIAGTYNEQFF

abundance: .
v_gene: TRBV21-1
j_gene: TRBJ1-5
CDR3aa: CACAEAVNQPQHF

abundance: .
v_gene: TRBV9
j_gene: TRBJ2-1
CDR3aa: CASSPRGRSANNEQFF

abundance: .
v_gene: TRBV4-1
j_gene: TRBJ2-7
CDR3aa: CASSQASDRPTYEQYF

abundance: once
v_gene: TRBV21-1
j_gene: TRBJ2-2
CDR3aa: CASSKGGQNTGELFF

abundance: .
v_gene: TRBV9
j_gene: TRBJ2-6
CDR3aa: CASSSRGLNTGANVLTF

abundance: .
v_gene: TRBV5-5
j_gene: TRBJ2-7
CDR3aa: CASFDIAGSIEQYF

abundance: once
v_gene: TRBV6-6
j_gene: TRBJ2-7
CDR3aa: CASSYSGGGYEQYF

abundance: .
v_gene: TRBV19
j_gene: TRBJ2-6
CDR3aa: CASSDGSGANVLTF

abundance: once
v_gene: TRBV6-1
j_gene: TRBJ2-2
CDR3aa: CASSEAGTGELFF

abundance: .
v_gene: TRBV6-1
j_gene: TRBJ2-7
CDR3aa: CASTSREREQYF

abundance: many
v_gene: TRBV6-1
j_gene: TRBJ1-3
CDR3aa: CASSESGPTSGNTIYF

abundance: .
v_gene: TRBV15
j_gene: TRBJ2-7
CDR3aa: CATSRDFSGQGNYEQYF

abundance: few
v_gene: TRBV6-4
j_gene: TRBJ1-1
CDR3aa: CASRGAGTAFF

abundance: .
v_gene: TRBV9
j_gene: TRBJ2-3
CDR3aa: CASSVYEGTDTQYF

abundance: .
v_gene: TRBV7-3
j_gene: TRBJ2-6
CDR3aa: CASSFNRDTVKPGANVLTF

abundance: .
v_gene: TRBV6-1
j_gene: TRBJ2-3
CDR3aa: CASLLAGGRDTQYF

abundance: .
v_gene: TRBV2
j_gene: TRBJ1-1
CDR3aa: CASRTDRLNTEAFF

abundance: .
v_gene: TRBV2
j_gene: TRBJ2-7
CDR3aa: CASRSTAGYEQYF

abundance: .
v_gene: TRBV9
j_gene: TRBJ2-4
CDR3aa: CASSPQPGPDALAKNIQYF

abundance: few
v_gene: TRBV18
j_gene: TRBJ1-6
CDR3aa: CASSLTDNNSPLHF

abundance: .
v_gene: TRBV27
j_gene: TRBJ2-7
CDR3aa: CASSSGQGTYEQYF

abundance: .
v_gene: TRBV4-2
j_gene: TRBJ2-4
CDR3aa: CASSHDRVAKNIQYF

abundance: .
v_gene: TRBV5-6
j_gene: TRBJ1-1
CDR3aa: CASSWGPGDTEAFF

abundance: .
v_gene: TRBV5-1
j_gene: TRBJ1-2
CDR3aa: CASSLGLMPNYGYTF

abundance: once
v_gene: TRBV2
j_gene: TRBJ2-3
CDR3aa: CASNYGQGANTDTQYF

abundance: .
v_gene: TRBV6-1
j_gene: TRBJ2-7
CDR3aa: CASSEGDSSYEQYF

abundance: once
v_gene: TRBV7-9
j_gene: TRBJ2-7
CDR3aa: CASTRDPYYEQYF

abundance: .
v_gene: TRBV19
j_gene: TRBJ1-4
CDR3aa: CASSGTGIKNEKLFF

abundance: .
v_gene: TRBV28
j_gene: TRBJ1-2
CDR3aa: CASSFIEGQGIYGYTF

abundance: .
v_gene: TRBV14
j_gene: TRBJ2-2
CDR3aa: CASSQLITGELFF

abundance: .
v_gene: TRBV7-9
j_gene: TRBJ2-7
CDR3aa: CASSFSGGAYEQYF

abundance: .
v_gene: TRBV9
j_gene: TRBJ1-2
CDR3aa: CASSAGTVDYGYTF

abundance: .
v_gene: TRBV18
j_gene: TRBJ1-3
CDR3aa: CASSAGTGNTIYF

abundance: .
v_gene: TRBV5-1
j_gene: TRBJ2-5
CDR3aa: CASTRDFRGETQYF

abundance: .
v_gene: TRBV6-5
j_gene: TRBJ2-7
CDR3aa: CASSYGGELGLHEQYF

abundance: few
v_gene: TRBV11-2
j_gene: TRBJ2-1
CDR3aa: CASSLDLGDEQFF